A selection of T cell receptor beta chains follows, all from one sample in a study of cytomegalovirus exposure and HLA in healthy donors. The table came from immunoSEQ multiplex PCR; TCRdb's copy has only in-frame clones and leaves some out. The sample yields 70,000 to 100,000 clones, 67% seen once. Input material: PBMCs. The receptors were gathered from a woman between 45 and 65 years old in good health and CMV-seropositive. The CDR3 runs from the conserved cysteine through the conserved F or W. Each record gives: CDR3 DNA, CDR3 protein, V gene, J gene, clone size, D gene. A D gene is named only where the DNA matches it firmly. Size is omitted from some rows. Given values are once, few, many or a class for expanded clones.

CDR3nt: TGTGCCAGCAGCGGGACAGGGGTGTTTGAAGAGACCCAGTACTTC; CDR3aa: CASSGTGVFEETQYF; v_gene: TRBV5-6; j_gene: TRBJ2-5; abundance: NA; d_gene: TRBD1
CDR3nt: TGTGCCAGCAGCCCCCAGGGAACTGGGAACCTATATGGCTACACCTTC; CDR3aa: CASSPQGTGNLYGYTF; v_gene: TRBV11-2; j_gene: TRBJ1-2; abundance: NA; d_gene: NA
CDR3nt: TGTTCCAGCAGCCTCTCTAACTATGGCTACACCTTC; CDR3aa: CSSSLSNYGYTF; v_gene: TRBV7-9; j_gene: TRBJ1-2; abundance: NA; d_gene: NA
CDR3nt: TGTGCCAGCAGTCCCCCAGAAGAGACAGTTCGGGCTTTCTTT; CDR3aa: CASSPPEETVRAFF; v_gene: TRBV2; j_gene: TRBJ1-1; abundance: NA; d_gene: NA
CDR3nt: TGTGCCAGCAGTCGGACGGGAGGAAACACCATATATTTT; CDR3aa: CASSRTGGNTIYF; v_gene: TRBV6-5; j_gene: TRBJ1-3; abundance: NA; d_gene: NA
CDR3nt: TGTGCCAGCAGTGGACGACAGGGGGCCGCTTTCTTT; CDR3aa: CASSGRQGAAFF; v_gene: TRBV6-5; j_gene: TRBJ1-1; abundance: NA; d_gene: TRBD1
CDR3nt: TGTGCCAGCAGCGAACACAGGGATATCGGAACCGAGGAGCTGTTTTTT; CDR3aa: CASSEHRDIGTEELFF; v_gene: TRBV9; j_gene: TRBJ2-2; abundance: NA; d_gene: NA
CDR3nt: TGTGCCAGCAGCTTCGTAGCGGGGGGTACAGATACGCAGTATTTT; CDR3aa: CASSFVAGGTDTQYF; v_gene: TRBV13; j_gene: TRBJ2-3; abundance: NA; d_gene: TRBD2
CDR3nt: TGTGCCAGCAGTGAAGCGATAGTTGGAGGTAATTCACCCCTCCACTTT; CDR3aa: CASSEAIVGGNSPLHF; v_gene: TRBV6-1; j_gene: TRBJ1-6; abundance: once; d_gene: NA
CDR3nt: TGTGCCAGTAGTTTCTCTACAAGCGCTGAAGCTTTCTTT; CDR3aa: CASSFSTSAEAFF; v_gene: TRBV19; j_gene: TRBJ1-1; abundance: NA; d_gene: NA
CDR3nt: TGTGCCATCAGGGTAACTAATGGCTACACCTTC; CDR3aa: CAIRVTNGYTF; v_gene: TRBV10-3; j_gene: TRBJ1-2; abundance: NA; d_gene: NA
CDR3nt: TGTGCCATCAGTGAGTTGGCACCGAACACTGAAGCTTTCTTT; CDR3aa: CAISELAPNTEAFF; v_gene: TRBV10-3; j_gene: TRBJ1-1; abundance: few; d_gene: NA
CDR3nt: TGTGCCAGCAGCAATCCGGGACAGGGGACCGATGGCTACACCTTC; CDR3aa: CASSNPGQGTDGYTF; v_gene: TRBV5-4; j_gene: TRBJ1-2; abundance: medium-sized; d_gene: TRBD1